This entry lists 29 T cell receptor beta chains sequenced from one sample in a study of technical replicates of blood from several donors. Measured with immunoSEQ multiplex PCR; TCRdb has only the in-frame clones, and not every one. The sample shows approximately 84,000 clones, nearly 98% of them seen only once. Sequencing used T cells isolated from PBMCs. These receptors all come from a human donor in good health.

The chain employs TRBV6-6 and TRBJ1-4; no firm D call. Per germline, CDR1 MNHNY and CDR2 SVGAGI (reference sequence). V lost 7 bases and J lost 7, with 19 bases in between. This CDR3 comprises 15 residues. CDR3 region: CASTLRTPPGEKLFF. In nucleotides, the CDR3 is TGTGCCAGCACCTTGAGGACTCCCCCCGGTGAAAAACTGTTTTTT.

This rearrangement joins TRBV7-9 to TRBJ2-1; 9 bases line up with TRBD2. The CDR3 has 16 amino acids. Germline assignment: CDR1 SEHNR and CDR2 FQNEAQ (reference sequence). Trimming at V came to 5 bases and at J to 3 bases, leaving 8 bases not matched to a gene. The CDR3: CASSAPSGTLYNEQFF. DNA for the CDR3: TGTGCCAGCAGCGCCCCTAGCGGGACTCTCTACAATGAGCAGTTCTTC.

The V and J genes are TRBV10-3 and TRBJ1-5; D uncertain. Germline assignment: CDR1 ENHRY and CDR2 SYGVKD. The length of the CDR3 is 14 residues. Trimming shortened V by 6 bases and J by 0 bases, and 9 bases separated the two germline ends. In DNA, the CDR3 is TGTGCCATCAGATCGGAGCTTAGCAATCAGCCCCAGCATTTT. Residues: CAIRSELSNQPQHF.

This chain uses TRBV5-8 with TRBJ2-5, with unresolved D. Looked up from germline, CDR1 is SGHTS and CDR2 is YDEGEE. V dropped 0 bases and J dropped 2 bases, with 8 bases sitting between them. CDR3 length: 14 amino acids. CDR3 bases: TGTGCCAGCAGCTTGGGTCCAGTACAAGAGACCCAGTACTTC. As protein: CASSLGPVQETQYF.

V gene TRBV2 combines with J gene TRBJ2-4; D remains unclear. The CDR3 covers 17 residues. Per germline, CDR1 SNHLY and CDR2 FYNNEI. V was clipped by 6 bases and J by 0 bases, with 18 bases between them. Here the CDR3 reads CASSSRGSTLAKNIQYF. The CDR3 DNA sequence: TGTGCCAGCAGCTCTCGAGGTTCGACCTTAGCCAAAAACATTCAGTACTTC.

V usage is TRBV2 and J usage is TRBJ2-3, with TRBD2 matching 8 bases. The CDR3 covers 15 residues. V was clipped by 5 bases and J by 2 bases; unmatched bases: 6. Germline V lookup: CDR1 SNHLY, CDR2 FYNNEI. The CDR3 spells CASSFLAGYTDTQYF. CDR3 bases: TGTGCCAGCAGTTTTCTAGCGGGCTACACAGATACGCAGTATTTT.

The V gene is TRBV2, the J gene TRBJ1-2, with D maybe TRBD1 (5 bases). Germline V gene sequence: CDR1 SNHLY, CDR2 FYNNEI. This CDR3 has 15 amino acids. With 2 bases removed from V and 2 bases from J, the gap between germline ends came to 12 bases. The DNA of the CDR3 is TGTGCCAGCAGTGAACCGGGACTGCGAAACTATGGCTACACCTTC. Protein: CASSEPGLRNYGYTF.

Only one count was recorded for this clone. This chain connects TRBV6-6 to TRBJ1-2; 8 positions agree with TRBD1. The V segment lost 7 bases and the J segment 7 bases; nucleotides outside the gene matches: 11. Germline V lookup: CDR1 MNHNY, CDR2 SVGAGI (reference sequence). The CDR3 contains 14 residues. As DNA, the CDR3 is TGTGCCAGCAATTCACCGGGACAGGTCATTGGCTACACCTTC. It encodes CASNSPGQVIGYTF.

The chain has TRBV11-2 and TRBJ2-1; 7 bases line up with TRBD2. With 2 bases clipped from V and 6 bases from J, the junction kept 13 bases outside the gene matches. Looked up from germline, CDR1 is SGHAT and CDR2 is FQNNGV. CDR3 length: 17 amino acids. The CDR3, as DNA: TGTGCCAGCAGCTTAAATCAAGGACTAGGGAGTCGCAATGAGCAGTTCTTC. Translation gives CASSLNQGLGSRNEQFF.

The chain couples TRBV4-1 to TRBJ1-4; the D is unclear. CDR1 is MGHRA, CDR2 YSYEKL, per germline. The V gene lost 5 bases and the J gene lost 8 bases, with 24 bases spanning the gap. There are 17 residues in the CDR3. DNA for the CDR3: TGCGCCAGCAGCGTACCACCACTGACCCACCAGCGGGAAAAACTGTTTTTT. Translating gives CASSVPPLTHQREKLFF.

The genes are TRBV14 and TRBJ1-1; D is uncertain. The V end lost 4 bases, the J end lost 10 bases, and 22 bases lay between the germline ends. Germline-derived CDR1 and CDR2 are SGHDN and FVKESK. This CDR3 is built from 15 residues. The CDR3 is CASSPDGRSLFRAFF. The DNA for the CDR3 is TGTGCCAGCAGCCCCGATGGCAGGTCTCTATTCCGAGCTTTCTTT.

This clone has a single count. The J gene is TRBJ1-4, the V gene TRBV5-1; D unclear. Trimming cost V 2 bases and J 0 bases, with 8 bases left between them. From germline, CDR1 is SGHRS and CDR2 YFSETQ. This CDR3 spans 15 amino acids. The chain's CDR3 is CASSFGLSTNEKLFF. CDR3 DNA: TGCGCCAGCAGCTTCGGTCTATCAACTAATGAAAAACTGTTTTTT.

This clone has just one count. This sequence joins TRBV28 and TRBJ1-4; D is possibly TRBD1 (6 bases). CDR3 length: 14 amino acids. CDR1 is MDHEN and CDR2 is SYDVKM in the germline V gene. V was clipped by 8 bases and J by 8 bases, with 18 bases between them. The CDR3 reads CASATGGAGEKLFF. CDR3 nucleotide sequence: TGTGCCAGCGCCACGGGGGGCGCCGGGGAAAAACTGTTTTTT. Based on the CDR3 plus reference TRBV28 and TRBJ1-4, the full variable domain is DVKVTQSSRYLVKRTGEKVFLECVQDMDHENMFWYRQDPGLGLRLIYFSYDVKMKEKGDIPEGYSVSREKKERFSLILESASTNQTSMYLCASATGGAGEKLFFGSGTQLSVL.

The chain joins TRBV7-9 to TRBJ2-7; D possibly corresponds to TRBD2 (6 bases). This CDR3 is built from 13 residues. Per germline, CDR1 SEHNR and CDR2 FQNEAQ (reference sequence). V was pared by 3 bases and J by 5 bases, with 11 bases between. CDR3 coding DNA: TGTGCCAGCAGCTTGGGACTCTTAGACGAGCAGTACTTC. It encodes CASSLGLLDEQYF. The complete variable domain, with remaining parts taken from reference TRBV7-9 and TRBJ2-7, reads DTGVSQNPRHKITKRGQNVTFRCDPISEHNRLYWYRQTLGQGPEFLTYFQNEAQLEKSRLLSDRFSAERPKGSFSTLEIQRTEQGDSAMYLCASSLGLLDEQYFGPGTRLTVT.

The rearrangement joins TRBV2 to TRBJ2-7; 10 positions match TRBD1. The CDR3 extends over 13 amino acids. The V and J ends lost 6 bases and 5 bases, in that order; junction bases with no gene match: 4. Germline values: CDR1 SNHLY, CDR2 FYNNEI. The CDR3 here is CASSGDRGHEQYF. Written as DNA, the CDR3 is TGTGCCAGCAGCGGGGACAGGGGCCACGAGCAGTACTTC.

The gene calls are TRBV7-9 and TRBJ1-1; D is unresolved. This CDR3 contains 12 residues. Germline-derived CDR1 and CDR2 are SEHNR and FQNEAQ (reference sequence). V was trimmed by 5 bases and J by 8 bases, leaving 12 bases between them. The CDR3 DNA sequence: TGTGCCAGCAGCGATATCAGCGGAGAAGCTTTCTTT. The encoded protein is CASSDISGEAFF.

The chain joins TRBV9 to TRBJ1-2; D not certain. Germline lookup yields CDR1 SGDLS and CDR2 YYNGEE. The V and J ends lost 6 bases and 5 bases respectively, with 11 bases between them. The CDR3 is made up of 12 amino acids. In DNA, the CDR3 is TGTGCCAGCAACTCCGAGAGGTATGGCTACACCTTC. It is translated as CASNSERYGYTF.

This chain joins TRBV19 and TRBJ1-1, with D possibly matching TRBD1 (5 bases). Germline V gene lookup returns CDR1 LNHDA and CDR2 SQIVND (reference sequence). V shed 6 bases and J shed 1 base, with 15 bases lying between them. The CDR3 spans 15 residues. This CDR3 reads CASSPYGHSNTEAFF. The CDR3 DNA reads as TGTGCCAGTAGCCCTTACGGACACTCGAACACTGAAGCTTTCTTT.

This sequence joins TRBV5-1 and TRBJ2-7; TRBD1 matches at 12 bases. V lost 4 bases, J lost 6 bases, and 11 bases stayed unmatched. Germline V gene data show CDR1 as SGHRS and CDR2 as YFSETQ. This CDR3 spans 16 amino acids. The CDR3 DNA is TGCGCCAGCAGCGTTAGAACGGGACAGGGGGCTAGCGAGCAGTACTTC. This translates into CASSVRTGQGASEQYF.

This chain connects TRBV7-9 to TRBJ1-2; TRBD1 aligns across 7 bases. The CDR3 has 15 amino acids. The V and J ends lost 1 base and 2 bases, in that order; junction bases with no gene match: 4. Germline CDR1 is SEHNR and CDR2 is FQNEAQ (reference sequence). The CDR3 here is CASSLDSGQNYGYTF. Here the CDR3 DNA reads TGTGCCAGCAGCTTAGACTCGGGACAGAACTATGGCTACACCTTC.

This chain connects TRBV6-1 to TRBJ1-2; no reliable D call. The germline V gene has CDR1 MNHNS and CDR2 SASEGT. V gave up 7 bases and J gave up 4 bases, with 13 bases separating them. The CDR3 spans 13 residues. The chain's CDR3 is CASKGERVYGYTF. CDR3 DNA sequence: TGTGCCAGCAAGGGAGAGAGAGTCTATGGCTACACCTTC.

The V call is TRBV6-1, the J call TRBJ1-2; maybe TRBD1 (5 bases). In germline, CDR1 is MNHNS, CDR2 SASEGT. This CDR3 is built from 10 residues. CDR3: CIGGDYGYTF. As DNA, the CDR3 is TGTATCGGGGGGGACTATGGCTACACCTTC.

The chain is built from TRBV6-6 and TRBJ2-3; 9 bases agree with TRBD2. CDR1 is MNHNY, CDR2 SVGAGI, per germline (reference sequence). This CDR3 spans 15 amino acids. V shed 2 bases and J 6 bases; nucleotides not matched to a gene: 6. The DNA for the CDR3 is TGTGCCAGCAGTTACGTGGCGGGGGGGACTGATACGCAGTATTTT. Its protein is CASSYVAGGTDTQYF.

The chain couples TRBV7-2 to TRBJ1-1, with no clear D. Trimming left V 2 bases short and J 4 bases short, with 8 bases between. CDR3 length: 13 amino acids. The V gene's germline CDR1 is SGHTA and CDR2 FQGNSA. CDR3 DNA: TGTGCCAGCAGCTTAATGGTCAGCACTGAAGCTTTCTTT. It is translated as CASSLMVSTEAFF.

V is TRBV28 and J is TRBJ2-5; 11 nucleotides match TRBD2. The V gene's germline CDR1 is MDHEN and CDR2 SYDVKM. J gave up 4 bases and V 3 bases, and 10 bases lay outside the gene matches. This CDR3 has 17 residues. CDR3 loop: CASSLYSSGRSIETQYF. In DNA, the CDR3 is TGTGCCAGCAGTTTGTATTCTAGCGGGAGGTCTATAGAGACCCAGTACTTC.

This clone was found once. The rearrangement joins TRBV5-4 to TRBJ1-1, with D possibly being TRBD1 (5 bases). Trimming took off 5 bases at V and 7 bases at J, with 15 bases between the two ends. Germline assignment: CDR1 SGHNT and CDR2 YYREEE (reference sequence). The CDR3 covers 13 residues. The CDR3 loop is CASRIPPQGEAFF. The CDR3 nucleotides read TGTGCCAGCAGGATCCCCCCCCAGGGTGAAGCTTTCTTT.

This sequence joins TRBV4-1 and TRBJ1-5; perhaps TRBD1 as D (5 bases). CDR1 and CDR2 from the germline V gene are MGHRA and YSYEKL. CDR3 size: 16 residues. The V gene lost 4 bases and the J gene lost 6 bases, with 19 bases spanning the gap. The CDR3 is CASSPGEGRAGQPQHF. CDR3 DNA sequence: TGCGCCAGCAGCCCCGGCGAGGGACGAGCGGGTCAGCCCCAGCATTTT.

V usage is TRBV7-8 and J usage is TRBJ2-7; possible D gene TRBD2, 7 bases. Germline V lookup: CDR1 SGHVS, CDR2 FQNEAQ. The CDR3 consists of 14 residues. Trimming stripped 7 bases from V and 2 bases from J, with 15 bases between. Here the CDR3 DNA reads TGTGCCAGCACCCAAGGGGGGAGGGCCTACGAGCAGTACTTC. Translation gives CASTQGGRAYEQYF.

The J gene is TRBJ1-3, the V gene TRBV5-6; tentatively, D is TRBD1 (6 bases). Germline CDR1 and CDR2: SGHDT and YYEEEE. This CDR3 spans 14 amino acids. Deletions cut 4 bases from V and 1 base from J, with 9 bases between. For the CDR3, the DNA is TGTGCCAGCAGCATGGACAGATCTGGAAACACCATATATTTT. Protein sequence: CASSMDRSGNTIYF.